These 14 T cell receptor beta chains were sequenced from one sample in a study of spatial heterogeneity in lung cancer. TCRdb processed the 5' RACE reads anew with MiXCR; each CDR3 protein has one entry. The repertoire has roughly 26,000 distinct CDR3 sequences, 4.5% to 7.5% of them found once; the top ten carry under 25%. Described time point: blood at routine non-recurrence follow-up after resection. Whole RNA obtained from tumor, nontumor lung or frozen PBMC underwent sequencing without sorting. Sample: PBMCs, taken at follow-up. The receptors were gathered from a male donor with early-stage non-small cell lung cancer.

This chain connects TRBV6-1 to TRBJ2-7; 11 bases are shared with TRBD1. From germline, CDR1 is MNHNS and CDR2 SASEGT. V lost 5 bases and J lost 6; bases outside the gene matches: 12. There are 16 residues in the CDR3. The CDR3 DNA sequence: TGTGCCAGCAGTCGCACCGGGACAGGGGGATCGGGCGAGCAGTACGTC. The encoded protein is CASSRTGTGGSGEQYV.

As for this clonotype: With a much larger clone just one base away, this may be a read error. V is TRBV5-1 and J is TRBJ2-3; D unclear. The CDR3 sequence is 13 residues long. Germline V gives CDR1 SGHRS, CDR2 YFSETQ. The CDR3 DNA reads as TGCGTCAGCAGCTTGGTCGTGGAAGATACGCAGTATTTT. Its protein product is CVSSLVVEDTQYF.

With regard to this clonotype: Possible read error: a much larger clone is one base away. The chain's CDR3 is CASSHGQGGLNGKLFF. The CDR3 nucleotides read TGTGCCAGCAGCCACGGACAGGGGGGACTTAATGGAAAACTGTTTTTT. The chain carries TRBV3-1 and TRBJ1-4, with 10 positions matching TRBD1. This CDR3 spans 16 amino acids. The germline V gene encodes CDR1 LGHDT and CDR2 YNNKEL (reference sequence).

In regard to this clonotype: This clone may be a read error of a much larger clone one base away. The chain is built from TRBV4-1 and TRBJ1-1, with D maybe TRBD1 (6 bases). CDR3 size: 14 residues. V lost 9 bases to trimming and J lost 5 bases, with 19 bases between them. Germline CDR1 reads MGHRA; CDR2 reads YSYEKL. For the CDR3, the DNA is TGCGCCAGTCGGGGGCCGATGAGGGGGACTGAAGCTTTCTTT. As protein: CASRGPMRGTEAFF.

At least ten counts were recorded for this clonotype. CDR3 sequence reads: CASSAPPTSGSTNTGELFF. The CDR3 nucleotides read TGTGCCAGCAGTGCTCCCCCCACTAGCGGGTCGACGAACACCGGGGAGCTGTTTTTT. V is TRBV6-1 and J is TRBJ2-2; TRBD2 matches 9 bases. Germline loops: CDR1 MNHNS, CDR2 SASEGT. The CDR3 runs to 19 residues. V shed 4 bases and J 0 bases; nucleotides not matched to a gene: 12.

A word on this clonotype: With a much larger clone just one base away, this may be a read error. The chain has TRBV5-1 and TRBJ2-7; D not resolved. Deletions cut 2 bases from V and 6 bases from J, with 15 bases between. The CDR3 extends over 14 amino acids. Germline loops: CDR1 SGHRS, CDR2 YFSETQ. CDR3 DNA: TGCGCCAGCAGCTTTAGGGCCGGCAGACTCGAGCAGTACTTC. It yields the protein CASSFRAGRLEQYF.

This clonotype was recorded many times. The chain combines TRBV7-2 with TRBJ1-5; D is ambiguous. Germline assignment: CDR1 SGHTA and CDR2 FQGNSA. The length of the CDR3 is 13 residues. The ends were cut back, 2 bases at V and 0 bases at J, with 2 bases in the middle. This CDR3 reads CASSLLSNQPQHF. In nucleotides, the CDR3 is TGTGCCAGCAGCTTACTTAGCAATCAGCCCCAGCATTTT.

This clonotype was seen at least ten times. CDR3 sequence: CASSPGLTYGYTF. CDR3 sequence (DNA): TGTGCCAGCTCACCGGGGCTGACCTATGGCTACACCTTC. The chain couples TRBV18 to TRBJ1-2; D is possibly TRBD1 (5 bases). Germline values: CDR1 KGHSH, CDR2 LQKENI. V was pared by 3 bases and J by 4 bases, with 9 bases between. The CDR3 consists of 13 residues.

This clonotype was seen many times. The chain couples TRBV4-3 to TRBJ1-4; D unclear. V dropped 4 bases and J dropped 8 bases, with 14 bases sitting between them. Germline CDR1 reads LGHNA; CDR2 reads YSLEER. The CDR3 has 14 residues. The CDR3 DNA is TGCGCCAGCAGCCCCCAGATTGGGAGGGAAAAACTGTTTTTT. This translates into CASSPQIGREKLFF.

This clonotype was recorded many times. The chain employs TRBV4-1 and TRBJ2-7; D is undetermined. Germline V gives CDR1 MGHRA, CDR2 YSYEKL. This CDR3 has 16 amino acids. Trimming pared 0 bases from V and 1 base from J, leaving 13 bases between. The CDR3 reads CASSQDRVGRSYEQYF. The CDR3 DNA follows: TGCGCCAGCAGCCAAGACCGGGTTGGGCGATCCTACGAGCAGTACTTC.

This clonotype was picked up a small number of times. The V call is TRBV20-1, the J call TRBJ2-1; TRBD2 agrees at 10 bases. Trimming took 2 bases from V and 9 from J; bases not matched to a gene: 7. The CDR3 is 14 amino acids. Germline CDR1 is DFQATT and CDR2 is SNEGSKA (reference sequence). CDR3 in amino acids: CSARPGTSASEQFF. The CDR3 nucleotides read TGCAGTGCTAGACCCGGGACTAGCGCCAGTGAGCAGTTCTTC.

This clonotype was detected many times. As DNA, the CDR3 is TGTGCCAGCAGCAAGGAGACTAGCGCCCCGAACACCGGGGAGCTGTTTTTT. Translation: CASSKETSAPNTGELFF. V usage is TRBV5-4 and J usage is TRBJ2-2, with 8 bases aligning to TRBD2. The CDR3 runs to 17 residues. V gave up 4 bases and J gave up 0 bases; unmatched junction bases: 8. Per germline, CDR1 SGHNT and CDR2 YYREEE (reference sequence).

This clonotype showed up many times. This rearrangement joins TRBV20-1 to TRBJ1-5; 8 bases agree with TRBD1. Trimming cost V 6 bases and J 6 bases; bases outside gene matches: 7. The germline V gene encodes CDR1 DFQATT and CDR2 SNEGSKA (reference sequence). The CDR3 sequence is 13 residues long. CDR3 region: CSAPTGVGQPQHF. The CDR3 DNA is TGCAGTGCGCCGACAGGGGTGGGTCAGCCCCAGCATTTT.

Ten or more counts support this clonotype. The rearrangement links TRBV12-3 or TRBV12-4 to TRBJ2-7; no reliable D call. Trimming removed 4 bases at V and 6 bases at J, with 19 bases between. This CDR3 contains 15 residues. CDR3 in amino acids: CASSSSSNLECEQYV. For the CDR3, the DNA is TGTGCCAGCAGTTCATCCAGTAACTTGGAATGCGAGCAGTACGTC.